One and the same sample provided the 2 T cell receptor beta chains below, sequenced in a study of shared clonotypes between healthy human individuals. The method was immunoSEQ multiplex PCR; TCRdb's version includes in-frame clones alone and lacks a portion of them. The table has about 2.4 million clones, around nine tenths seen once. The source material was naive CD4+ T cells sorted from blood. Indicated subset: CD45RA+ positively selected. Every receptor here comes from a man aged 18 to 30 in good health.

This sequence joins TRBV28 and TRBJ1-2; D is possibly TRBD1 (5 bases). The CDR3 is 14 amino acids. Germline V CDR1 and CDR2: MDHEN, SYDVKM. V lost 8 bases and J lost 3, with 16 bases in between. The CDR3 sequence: CASGASGLDYGYTF. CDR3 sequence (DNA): TGTGCCAGCGGCGCTTCAGGGCTAGACTATGGCTACACCTTC.

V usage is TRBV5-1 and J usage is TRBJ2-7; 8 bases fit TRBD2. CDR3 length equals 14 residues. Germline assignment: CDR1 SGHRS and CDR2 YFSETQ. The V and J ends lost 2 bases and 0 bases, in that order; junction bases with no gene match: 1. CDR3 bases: TGCGCCAGCAGCTTACTAGCGGACTCCTACGAGCAGTACTTC. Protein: CASSLLADSYEQYF. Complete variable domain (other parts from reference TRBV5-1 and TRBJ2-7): KAGVTQTPRYLIKTRGQQVTLSCSPISGHRSVSWYQQTPGQGLQFLFEYFSETQRNKGNFPGRFSGRQFSNSRSEMNVSTLELGDSALYLCASSLLADSYEQYFGPGTRLTVT.